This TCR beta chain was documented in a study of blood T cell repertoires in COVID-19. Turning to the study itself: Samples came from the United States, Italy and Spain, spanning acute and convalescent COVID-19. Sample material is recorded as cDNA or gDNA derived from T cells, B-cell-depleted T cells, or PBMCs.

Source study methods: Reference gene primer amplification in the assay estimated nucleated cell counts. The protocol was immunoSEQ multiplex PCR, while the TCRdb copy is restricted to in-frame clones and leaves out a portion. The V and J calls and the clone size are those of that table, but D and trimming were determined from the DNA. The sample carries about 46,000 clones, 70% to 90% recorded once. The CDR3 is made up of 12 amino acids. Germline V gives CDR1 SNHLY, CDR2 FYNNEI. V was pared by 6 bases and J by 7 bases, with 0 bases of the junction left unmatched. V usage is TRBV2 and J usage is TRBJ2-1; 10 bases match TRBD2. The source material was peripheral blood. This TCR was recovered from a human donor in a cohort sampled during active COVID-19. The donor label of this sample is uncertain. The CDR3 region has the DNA TGTGCCAGCAGGACTAGCGGGAATGAGCAGTTCTTC. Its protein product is CASRTSGNEQFF.